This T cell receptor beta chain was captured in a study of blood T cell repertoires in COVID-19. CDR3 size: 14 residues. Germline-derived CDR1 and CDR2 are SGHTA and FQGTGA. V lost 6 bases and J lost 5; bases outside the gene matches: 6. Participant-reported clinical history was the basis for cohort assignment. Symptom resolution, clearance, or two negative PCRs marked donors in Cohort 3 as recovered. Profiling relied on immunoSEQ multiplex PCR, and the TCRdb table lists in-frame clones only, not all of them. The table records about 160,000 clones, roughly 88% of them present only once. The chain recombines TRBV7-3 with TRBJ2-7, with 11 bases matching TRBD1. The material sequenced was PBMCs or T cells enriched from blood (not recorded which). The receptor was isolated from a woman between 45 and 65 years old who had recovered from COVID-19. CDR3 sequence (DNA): TGTGCCAGCAGTTCCGGGACAGGGGGGAACGAGCAGTACTTC. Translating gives CASSSGTGGNEQYF.